The 18 T cell receptor beta chains presented below share a single source sample, sequenced in a study of T cell responses to AZD1222 COVID-19 vaccine. The repertoire was sequenced with immunoSEQ multiplex PCR; TCRdb's copy has only in-frame clones and lacks some. The data contain under 150,000 clones, roughly 92% of them singletons. Material: peripheral blood, obtained 28 days after the second AZD1222 dose. These receptors all stem from an adult who received the AZD1222 COVID-19 vaccine.

This chain uses TRBV5-1 with TRBJ2-1; D is perhaps TRBD2 (5 bases). The CDR3 is 14 amino acids. V dropped 5 bases and J dropped 6 bases, with 15 bases sitting between them. Germline CDR1 is SGHRS and CDR2 is YFSETQ. CDR3: CASRGRGPGNEQFF. The CDR3 DNA reads as TGCGCCAGCAGGGGGAGAGGCCCCGGCAATGAGCAGTTCTTC.

V gene TRBV7-9 combines with J gene TRBJ1-1; 9 bases are a match to TRBD1. V was clipped by 3 bases and J by 11 bases; unmatched bases: 4. This CDR3 has 12 residues. Germline CDR1 reads SEHNR; CDR2 reads FQNEAQ (reference sequence). This CDR3 is CASSFSDRGAFF. CDR3 sequence (DNA): TGTGCCAGCAGCTTCTCCGACAGGGGGGCTTTCTTT. The entire variable domain, with the rest obtained from reference TRBV7-9 and TRBJ1-1, is as follows: DTGVSQNPRHKITKRGQNVTFRCDPISEHNRLYWYRQTLGQGPEFLTYFQNEAQLEKSRLLSDRFSAERPKGSFSTLEIQRTEQGDSAMYLCASSFSDRGAFFGQGTRLTVV.

The chain links TRBV2 to TRBJ1-2; D may be TRBD1 (5 bases). V lost 5 bases and J lost 4, with 14 bases in between. In germline, CDR1 is SNHLY, CDR2 FYNNEI. There are 14 residues in the CDR3. CDR3 residues: CASSIEGRIYGYTF. CDR3 nucleotide sequence: TGTGCCAGCAGTATTGAGGGGAGGATCTATGGCTACACCTTC.

The rearrangement uses TRBV27 and TRBJ2-3, with 13 bases lining up with TRBD2. The ends lost 5 bases at V and 1 base at J; junction bases unmatched: 12. The CDR3 is 19 amino acids. Germline V gives CDR1 MNHEY, CDR2 SMNVEV (reference sequence). The CDR3 here is CASSPHRTSGGYRTDTQYF. The DNA for the CDR3 is TGTGCCAGCAGTCCTCACCGGACTAGCGGGGGCTACCGCACAGATACGCAGTATTTT.

This chain uses TRBV6-5 with TRBJ2-2; 8 positions match TRBD2. V was clipped by 6 bases and J by 1 base; unmatched bases: 4. Germline V gives CDR1 MNHEY, CDR2 SVGAGI. The CDR3 runs to 15 residues. As DNA, the CDR3 is TGTGCCAGCAGCCCCGGGACTAGGAACACCGGGGAGCTGTTTTTT. Translation gives CASSPGTRNTGELFF.

This clone has only one observation. The chain combines TRBV2 with TRBJ1-5; unclear D gene. CDR1 and CDR2 from the germline V gene are SNHLY and FYNNEI. The germline V and J ends were trimmed by 8 bases and 1 base, with 12 bases remaining between them. This CDR3 is 14 amino acids long. The CDR3 bases are TGTGCCAGCGGCCTTCGGGGAAGCAATCAGCCCCAGCATTTT. Its translation is CASGLRGSNQPQHF.

In DNA form, the CDR3 reads TGTGCCAGCAGCCCGGGGAGAGGCGGCCAAGAGACCCAGTACTTC. It codes for CASSPGRGGQETQYF. The chain employs TRBV25-1 and TRBJ2-5; D perhaps matches TRBD2 (5 bases). Germline V lookup: CDR1 MGHDK, CDR2 SYGVNS. V was pared by 6 bases and J by 1 base, with 15 bases between. The CDR3 extends over 15 amino acids.

This clone appeared once. The chain recombines TRBV19 with TRBJ2-7; D ambiguous. The ends were cut back, 3 bases at V and 3 bases at J, with 9 bases in the middle. The CDR3 has 13 amino acids. The germline CDR1 and CDR2 sequences are LNHDA and SQIVND (reference sequence). CDR3 DNA sequence: TGTGCCAGTAGTATTACTACTGACTACGAGCAGTACTTC. Amino acids: CASSITTDYEQYF.

This chain uses TRBV30 with TRBJ1-1; 7 nucleotides align to TRBD1. Germline V CDR1 and CDR2: GTSNPN, SVGIG (reference sequence). V trimming: 3 bases; J trimming: 5 bases; junction bases outside the gene matches: 9. This CDR3 region has 14 residues. CDR3 sequence: CAWSLISGGTEAFF. DNA for the CDR3: TGTGCCTGGAGCTTAATTTCAGGGGGGACTGAAGCTTTCTTT.

DNA for the CDR3: TGTGCCACCCTGTACCTACAGGCCTCCTACACCTTC. This translates into CATLYLQASYTF. The gene calls are TRBV6-5 and TRBJ1-2; weak D call: TRBD1 (5 bases). Trimming left V 10 bases short and J 10 bases short, with 19 bases between. The CDR3 runs to 12 residues. Per germline, CDR1 MNHEY and CDR2 SVGAGI.

Comment on this clone: Additional DNA sequences in this sample encode the identical CDR3. This chain connects TRBV19 to TRBJ2-7; no clear D gene. CDR1 LNHDA and CDR2 SQIVND come from the germline V gene (reference sequence). This CDR3 is 13 amino acids long. Trimming removed 1 base at V and 0 bases at J, with 4 bases between. The CDR3 here is CASSIGGSYEQYF. CDR3 DNA sequence: TGTGCCAGTAGTATAGGCGGCTCCTACGAGCAGTACTTC. Complete variable domain (other parts from reference TRBV19 and TRBJ2-7): DGGITQSPKYLFRKEGQNVTLSCEQNLNHDAMYWYRQDPGQGLRLIYYSQIVNDFQKGDIAEGYSVSREKKESFPLTVTSAQKNPTAFYLCASSIGGSYEQYFGPGTRLTVT.

In its sample, this clone was seen a few times. The chain has TRBV27 and TRBJ2-7; 7 nucleotides align to TRBD1. CDR1 is MNHEY, CDR2 SMNVEV, per germline (reference sequence). This CDR3 region has 15 residues. V gave up 5 bases and J gave up 3 bases; unmatched junction bases: 10. The CDR3: CASSPSLGQIYEQYF. For the CDR3, the DNA is TGTGCCAGCAGTCCCAGCCTGGGACAGATCTACGAGCAGTACTTC.

The rearrangement joins TRBV3-1 (or the pseudogene TRBV3-2) to TRBJ1-3; D remains ambiguous. This CDR3 spans 17 amino acids. Trimming stripped 0 bases from V and 0 bases from J, with 12 bases between. CDR1 is LGHDT and CDR2 is YNNKEL in the germline V gene (reference sequence). CDR3 sequence (DNA): TGTGCCAGCAGCCAAGATCAAGGCGACTTCTCTGGAAACACCATATATTTT. Its protein is CASSQDQGDFSGNTIYF.

The J gene is TRBJ1-5, the V gene TRBV6-1, with no clear D. V lost 1 base to trimming and J lost 6 bases, with 4 bases between them. Germline assignment: CDR1 MNHNS and CDR2 SASEGT. The CDR3 contains 12 residues. The CDR3 loop reads CASSEDLQPQHF. CDR3 nucleotide sequence: TGTGCCAGCAGTGAAGACCTTCAGCCCCAGCATTTT.

This chain joins TRBV6-4 and TRBJ2-3; 13 bases line up with TRBD2. Germline V gives CDR1 MRHNA, CDR2 SNTAGT. The CDR3 runs 15 residues. Unmatched junction bases numbered 4, after V lost 6 bases and J lost 4 bases. CDR3 protein: CASSAGLAGSDTQYF. DNA of the CDR3: TGTGCCAGCAGCGCGGGACTAGCGGGGTCAGATACGCAGTATTTT.

The CDR3 DNA is TGTGCCATCAGTGAGTCGGGCGGGGTCCAGCAGTACTTC. Its translation: CAISESGGVQQYF. The rearrangement links TRBV10-3 to TRBJ2-7, with D possibly TRBD2 on 6 matching bases. Germline V gene data show CDR1 as ENHRY and CDR2 as SYGVKD. V shed 0 bases and J shed 8 bases, with 11 bases lying between them. This CDR3 has 13 amino acids.

The chain's CDR3 is CASRGGEGNEKLFF. In nucleotides, the CDR3 is TGCGCCAGCAGAGGGGGCGAAGGGAATGAAAAACTGTTTTTT. This chain links TRBV5-1 with TRBJ1-4; 7 positions agree with TRBD1. The CDR3 length is 14 residues. The V segment lost 5 bases and the J segment 5 bases; nucleotides outside the gene matches: 6. Looked up from germline, CDR1 is SGHRS and CDR2 is YFSETQ.

The chain recombines TRBV10-1 with TRBJ1-6; TRBD1 is a possible D gene (5 bases). Germline lookup yields CDR1 WNHNN and CDR2 SYGVQD (reference sequence). The CDR3 length is 14 residues. The ends were cut back, 11 bases at V and 1 base at J, with 12 bases in the middle. This CDR3 is CASWQGSYNSPLHF. CDR3 nucleotide sequence: TGCGCCTCATGGCAGGGATCCTATAATTCACCCCTCCACTTT.